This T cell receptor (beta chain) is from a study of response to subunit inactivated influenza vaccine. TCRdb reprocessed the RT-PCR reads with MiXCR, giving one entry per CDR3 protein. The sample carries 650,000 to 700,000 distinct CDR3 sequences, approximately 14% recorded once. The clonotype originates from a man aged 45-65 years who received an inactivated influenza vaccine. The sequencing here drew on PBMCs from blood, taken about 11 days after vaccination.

The CDR3 reads CAINQVSMGEQYF. CDR3 DNA sequence: TGTGCCATCAACCAGGTTTCAATGGGCGAGCAGTACTTC. The rearrangement joins TRBV10-3 to TRBJ2-7; no reliable D call. This CDR3 has 13 amino acids. Germline CDR1 reads ENHRY; CDR2 reads SYGVKD. V shed 7 bases and J shed 6 bases, with 16 bases lying between them.